This T cell receptor beta chain was identified in a study of T cells in Graves' hyperthyroidism and ophthalmopathy. Aged 18 to 65, the patients had hyperthyroidism that was newly diagnosed and had lasted under 2 months. Orbital computed tomography, thyroid ultrasound, serum thyroxine and TRAb, and clinical symptoms together informed the diagnoses. Points on this clonotype: No antigen is known for it.

Study-wide results and limits: A model using 13 V-J features told ophthalmopathy apart from stable hyperthyroidism. Researchers found most expanded thyroid clonotypes above 0.001 in blood as well.

Authors of the study amplified TCR beta CDR3 regions from RNA transcripts. When the TCR CDR3 underwent first-round RT-PCR, the HTBI primer set was used. Each CDR3 protein is one row after TCRdb ran MiXCR on the multiplex PCR reads. This table holds approximately 610,000 distinct CDR3 sequences, 16% found once. The sequenced sample consisted of blood. The clonotype comes from a woman in her late teens or twenties with Graves' hyperthyroidism.

CDR3 sequence (DNA): TGCAGTGCAAGTATCGGAACTAATGAAAAACTGTTTTTT. It yields the protein CSASIGTNEKLFF. This sequence joins TRBV20-1 and TRBJ1-4, with unresolved D. Germline V gene sequence: CDR1 DFQATT, CDR2 SNEGSKA (reference sequence). The CDR3 is made up of 13 amino acids. Trimming cost V 6 bases and J 1 base, with 9 bases left between them.